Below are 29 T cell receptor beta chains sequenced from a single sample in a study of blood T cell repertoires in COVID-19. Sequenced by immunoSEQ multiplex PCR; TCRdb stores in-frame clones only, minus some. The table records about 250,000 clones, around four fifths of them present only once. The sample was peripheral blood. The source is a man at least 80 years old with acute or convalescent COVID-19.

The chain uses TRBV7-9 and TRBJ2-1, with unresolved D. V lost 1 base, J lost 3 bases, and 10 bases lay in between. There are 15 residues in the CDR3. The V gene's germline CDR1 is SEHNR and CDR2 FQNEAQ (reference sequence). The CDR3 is CASSLGQDFYNEQFF. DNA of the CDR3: TGTGCCAGCAGCTTAGGGCAGGATTTCTACAATGAGCAGTTCTTC. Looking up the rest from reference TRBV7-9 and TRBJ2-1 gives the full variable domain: DTGVSQNPRHKITKRGQNVTFRCDPISEHNRLYWYRQTLGQGPEFLTYFQNEAQLEKSRLLSDRFSAERPKGSFSTLEIQRTEQGDSAMYLCASSLGQDFYNEQFFGPGTRLTVL.

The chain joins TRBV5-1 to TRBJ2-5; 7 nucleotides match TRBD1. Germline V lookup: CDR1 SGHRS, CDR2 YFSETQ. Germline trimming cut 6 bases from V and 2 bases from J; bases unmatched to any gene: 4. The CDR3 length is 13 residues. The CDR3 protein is CASTRQGQETQYF. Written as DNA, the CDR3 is TGCGCCAGCACCAGACAGGGTCAAGAGACCCAGTACTTC.

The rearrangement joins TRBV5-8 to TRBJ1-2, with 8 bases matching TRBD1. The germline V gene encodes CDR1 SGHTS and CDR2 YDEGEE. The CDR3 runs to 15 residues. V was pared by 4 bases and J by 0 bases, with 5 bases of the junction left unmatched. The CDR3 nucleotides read TGTGCCAGCAGCCCCGGGACAGGAGCTAACTATGGCTACACCTTC. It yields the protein CASSPGTGANYGYTF.

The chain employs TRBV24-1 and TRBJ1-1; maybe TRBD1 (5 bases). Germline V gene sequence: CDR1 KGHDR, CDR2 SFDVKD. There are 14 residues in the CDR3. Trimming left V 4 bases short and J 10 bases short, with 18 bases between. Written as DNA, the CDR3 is TGTGCCACCAGTGAGCCAATACTCGGACAAGGAGCTTTCTTT. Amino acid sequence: CATSEPILGQGAFF.

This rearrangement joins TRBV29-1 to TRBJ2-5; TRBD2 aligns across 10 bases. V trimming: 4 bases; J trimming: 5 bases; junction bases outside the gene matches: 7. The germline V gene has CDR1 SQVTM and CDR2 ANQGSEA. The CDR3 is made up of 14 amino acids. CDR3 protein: CSVGTSGQGETQYF. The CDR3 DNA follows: TGCAGCGTTGGGACTAGCGGCCAGGGGGAGACCCAGTACTTC.

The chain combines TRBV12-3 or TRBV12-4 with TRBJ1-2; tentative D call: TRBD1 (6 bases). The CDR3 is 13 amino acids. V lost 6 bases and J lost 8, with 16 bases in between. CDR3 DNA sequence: TGTGCCAGCAGCCGTTCGGGGGGCCGGGGCTACACCTTC. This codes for CASSRSGGRGYTF.

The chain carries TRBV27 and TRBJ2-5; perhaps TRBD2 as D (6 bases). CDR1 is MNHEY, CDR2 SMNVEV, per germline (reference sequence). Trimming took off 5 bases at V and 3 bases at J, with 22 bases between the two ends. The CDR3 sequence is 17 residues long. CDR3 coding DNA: TGTGCCAGCAGTGCGGGCGCGGGACGGGCCACCAAAGAGACCCAGTACTTC. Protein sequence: CASSAGAGRATKETQYF.

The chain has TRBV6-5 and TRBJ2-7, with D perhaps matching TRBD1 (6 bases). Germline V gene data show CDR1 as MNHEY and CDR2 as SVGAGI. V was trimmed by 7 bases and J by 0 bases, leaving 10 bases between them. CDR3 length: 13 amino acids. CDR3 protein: CASIDRYSYEQYF. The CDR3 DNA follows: TGTGCCAGCATCGACAGGTACTCCTACGAGCAGTACTTC.

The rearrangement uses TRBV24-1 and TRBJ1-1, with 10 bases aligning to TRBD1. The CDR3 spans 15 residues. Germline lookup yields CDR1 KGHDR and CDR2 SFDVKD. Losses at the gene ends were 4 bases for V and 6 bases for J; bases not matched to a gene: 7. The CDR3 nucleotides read TGTGCCACCAGTGAGTCCCGGGGGACAGGGGCTGAAGCTTTCTTT. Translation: CATSESRGTGAEAFF.

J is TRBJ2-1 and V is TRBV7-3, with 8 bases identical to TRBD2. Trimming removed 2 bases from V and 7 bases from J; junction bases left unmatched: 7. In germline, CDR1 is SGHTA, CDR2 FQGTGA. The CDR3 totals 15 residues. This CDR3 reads CASSLGSGISNEQFF. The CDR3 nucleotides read TGTGCCAGCAGCTTAGGTAGCGGGATCTCAAATGAGCAGTTCTTC.

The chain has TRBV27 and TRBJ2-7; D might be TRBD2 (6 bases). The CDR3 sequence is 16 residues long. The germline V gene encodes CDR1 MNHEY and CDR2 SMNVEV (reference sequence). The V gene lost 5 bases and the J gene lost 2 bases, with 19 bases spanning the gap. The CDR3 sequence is CASSDERDSWTYEQYF. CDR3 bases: TGTGCCAGCAGTGACGAAAGGGACTCCTGGACCTACGAGCAGTACTTC.

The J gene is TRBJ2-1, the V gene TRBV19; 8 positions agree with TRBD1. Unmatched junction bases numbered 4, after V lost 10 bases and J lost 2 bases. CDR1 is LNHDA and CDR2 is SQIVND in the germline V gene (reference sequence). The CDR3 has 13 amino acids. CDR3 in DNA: TGTGCCACTCAGGGGGCCGCCTACAATGAGCAGTTCTTC. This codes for CATQGAAYNEQFF.

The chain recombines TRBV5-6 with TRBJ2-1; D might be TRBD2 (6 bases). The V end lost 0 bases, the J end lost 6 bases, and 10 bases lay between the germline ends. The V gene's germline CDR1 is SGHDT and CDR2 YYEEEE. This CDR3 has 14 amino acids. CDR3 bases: TGTGCCAGCAGCTTGGGCGGGGTGAGCAATGAGCAGTTCTTC. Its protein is CASSLGGVSNEQFF.

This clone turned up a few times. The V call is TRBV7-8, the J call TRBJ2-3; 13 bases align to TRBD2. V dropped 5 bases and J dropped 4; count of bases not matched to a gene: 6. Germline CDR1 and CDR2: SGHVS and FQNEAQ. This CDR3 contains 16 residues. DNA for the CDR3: TGTGCCAGCAGCCCGAGGACTAGCGGGAGCCCAGATACGCAGTATTTT. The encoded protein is CASSPRTSGSPDTQYF.

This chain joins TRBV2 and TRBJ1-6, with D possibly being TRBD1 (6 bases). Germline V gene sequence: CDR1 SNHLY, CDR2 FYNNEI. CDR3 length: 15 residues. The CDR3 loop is CARRGTGGNLSPLHF. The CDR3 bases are TGTGCTAGGAGGGGGACGGGGGGGAACCTCTCACCCCTCCACTTT.

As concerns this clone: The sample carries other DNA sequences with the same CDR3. The CDR3 protein is CASSPDRNYGYTF. CDR3 DNA sequence: TGTGCCAGCTCACCTGACAGAAACTATGGCTACACCTTC. This chain uses TRBV18 with TRBJ1-2; tentatively, D is TRBD1 (5 bases). Germline assignment: CDR1 KGHSH and CDR2 LQKENI. This CDR3 is built from 13 residues. Trimming left V 3 bases short and J 2 bases short, with 7 bases between.

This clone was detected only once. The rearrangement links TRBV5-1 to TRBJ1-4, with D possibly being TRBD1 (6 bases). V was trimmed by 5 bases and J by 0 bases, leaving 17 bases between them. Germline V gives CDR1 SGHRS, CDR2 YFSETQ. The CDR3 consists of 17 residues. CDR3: CASRTGTLLTTNEKLFF. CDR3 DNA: TGCGCCAGCAGAACCGGGACATTGCTAACAACTAATGAAAAACTGTTTTTT.

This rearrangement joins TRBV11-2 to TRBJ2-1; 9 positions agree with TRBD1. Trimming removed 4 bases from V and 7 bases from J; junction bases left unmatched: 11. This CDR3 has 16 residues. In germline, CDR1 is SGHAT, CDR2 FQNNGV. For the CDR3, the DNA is TGTGCCAGCAGCTCGCCGGGACAGGGAAGGGAGAATGAGCAGTTCTTC. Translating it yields CASSSPGQGRENEQFF.

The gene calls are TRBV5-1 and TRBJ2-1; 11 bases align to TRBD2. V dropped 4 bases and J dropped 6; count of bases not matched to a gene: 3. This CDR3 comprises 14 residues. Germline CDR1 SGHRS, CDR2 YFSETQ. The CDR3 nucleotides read TGCGCCAGCAGCCCGGGACTAGCGGCCAATGAGCAGTTCTTC. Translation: CASSPGLAANEQFF.

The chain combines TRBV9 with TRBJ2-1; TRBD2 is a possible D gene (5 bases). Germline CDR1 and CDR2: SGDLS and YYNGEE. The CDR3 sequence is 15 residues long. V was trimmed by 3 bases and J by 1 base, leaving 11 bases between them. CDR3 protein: CASSASGVSYNEQFF. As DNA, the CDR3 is TGTGCCAGCAGCGCAAGCGGAGTATCCTACAATGAGCAGTTCTTC.

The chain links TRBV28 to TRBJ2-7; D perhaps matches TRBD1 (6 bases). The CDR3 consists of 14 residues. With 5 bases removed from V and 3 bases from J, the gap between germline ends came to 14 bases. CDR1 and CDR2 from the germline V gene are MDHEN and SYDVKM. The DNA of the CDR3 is TGTGCCAGCAGTCCAACCGGGACAATCTACGAGCAGTACTTC. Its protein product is CASSPTGTIYEQYF.

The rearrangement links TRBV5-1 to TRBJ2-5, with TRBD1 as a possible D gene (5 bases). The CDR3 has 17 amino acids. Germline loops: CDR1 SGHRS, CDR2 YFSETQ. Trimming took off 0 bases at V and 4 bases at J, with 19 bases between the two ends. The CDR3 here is CASSLAEKAGRLETQYF. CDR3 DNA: TGCGCCAGCAGCTTGGCCGAAAAAGCAGGGCGGTTAGAGACCCAGTACTTC.

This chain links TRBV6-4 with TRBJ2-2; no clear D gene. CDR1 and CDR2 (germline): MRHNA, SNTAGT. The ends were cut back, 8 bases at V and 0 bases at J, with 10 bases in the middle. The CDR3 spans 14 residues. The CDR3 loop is CASSYTPNTGELFF. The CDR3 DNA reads TGTGCCAGCTCCTATACTCCGAACACCGGGGAGCTGTTTTTT.

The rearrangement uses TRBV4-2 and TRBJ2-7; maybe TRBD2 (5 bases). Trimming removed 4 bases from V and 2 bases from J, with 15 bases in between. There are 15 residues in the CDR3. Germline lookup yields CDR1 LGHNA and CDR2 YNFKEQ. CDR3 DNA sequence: TGTGCCAGCAGCCCAGAGCGGAGCGGAACCTACGAGCAGTACTTC. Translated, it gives CASSPERSGTYEQYF.

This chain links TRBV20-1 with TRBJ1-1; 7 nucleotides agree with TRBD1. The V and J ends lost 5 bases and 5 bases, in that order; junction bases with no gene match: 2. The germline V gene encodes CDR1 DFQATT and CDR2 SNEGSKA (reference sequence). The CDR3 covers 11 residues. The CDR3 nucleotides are TGCAGTGCTGGGGACAGAACTGAAGCTTTCTTT. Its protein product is CSAGDRTEAFF.

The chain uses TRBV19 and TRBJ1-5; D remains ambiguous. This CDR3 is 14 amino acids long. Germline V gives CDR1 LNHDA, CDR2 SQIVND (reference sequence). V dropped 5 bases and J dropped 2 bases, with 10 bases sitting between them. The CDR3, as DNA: TGTGCCAGTAGTGAGGGTTGGGGCAATCAGCCCCAGCATTTT. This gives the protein CASSEGWGNQPQHF.

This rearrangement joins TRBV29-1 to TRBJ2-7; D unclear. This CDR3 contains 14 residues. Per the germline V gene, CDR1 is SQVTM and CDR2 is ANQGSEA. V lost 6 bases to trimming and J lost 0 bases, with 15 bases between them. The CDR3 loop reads CSVVPHGGSYEQYF. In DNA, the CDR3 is TGCAGCGTCGTCCCCCACGGCGGCTCCTACGAGCAGTACTTC.

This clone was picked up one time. Written as DNA, the CDR3 is TGTGCCAGCAAAGCGACCTGGGACAAAGGACACGAGCAGTTCTTC. The encoded protein is CASKATWDKGHEQFF. The chain employs TRBV6-5 and TRBJ2-1, with D possibly being TRBD1 (6 bases). Germline V gene lookup returns CDR1 MNHEY and CDR2 SVGAGI. Trimming took 7 bases from V and 10 from J, leaving 23 bases between them. The CDR3 spans 15 residues.

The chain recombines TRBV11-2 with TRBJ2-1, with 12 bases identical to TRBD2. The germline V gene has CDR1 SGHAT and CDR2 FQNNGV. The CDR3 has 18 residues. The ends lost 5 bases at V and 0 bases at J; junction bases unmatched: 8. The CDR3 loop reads CASSPRTSGISSYNEQFF. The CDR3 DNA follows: TGTGCCAGCAGCCCCCGGACTAGCGGGATCAGCTCCTACAATGAGCAGTTCTTC.